The rows below give T cell receptor beta chains drawn from one sample of a study of blood T cell repertoires in COVID-19. The assay was immunoSEQ multiplex PCR, and TCRdb's table has in-frame clones only and misses some. The repertoire has 100,000 to 150,000 clones, 85% to 90% of them found once; the top ten carry about 2.1%. Sequenced material: peripheral blood. Every receptor here comes from an older man with active COVID-19. Both conserved end residues are part of each CDR3. Each record gives: D gene, V gene, J gene, clone size, CDR3 length, CDR3 protein, CDR3 DNA. D genes are given only for firm matches. The size field is filled for only some rows; it gives once, few, many or a size class.

d_call: TRBD1; v_call: TRBV28; j_call: TRBJ2-1; clone_size: .; cdr3_length: 12; cdr3_aa: CATGISYNEQFF; cdr3_nt: TGTGCGACAGGGATAAGCTACAATGAGCAGTTCTTC
d_call: .; v_call: TRBV4-1; j_call: TRBJ1-1; clone_size: once; cdr3_length: 15; cdr3_aa: CASSQPQEGWPEAFF; cdr3_nt: TGCGCCAGCAGCCAGCCTCAGGAGGGCTGGCCTGAAGCTTTCTTT
d_call: .; v_call: TRBV19; j_call: TRBJ1-1; clone_size: .; cdr3_length: 16; cdr3_aa: CASSIPGTPRGTEAFF; cdr3_nt: TGTGCCAGTAGTATTCCCGGGACACCTAGGGGAACTGAAGCTTTCTTT
d_call: .; v_call: TRBV12-3/TRBV12-4; j_call: TRBJ1-1; clone_size: few; cdr3_length: 13; cdr3_aa: CASSSQGNTEAFF; cdr3_nt: TGTGCCAGCAGTAGCCAGGGGAACACTGAAGCTTTCTTT
d_call: .; v_call: TRBV27; j_call: TRBJ1-1; clone_size: .; cdr3_length: 15; cdr3_aa: CASSSRDNSNTEAFF; cdr3_nt: TGTGCCAGCAGTTCAAGGGACAATTCGAACACTGAAGCTTTCTTT
d_call: TRBD1; v_call: TRBV19; j_call: TRBJ2-1; clone_size: .; cdr3_length: 16; cdr3_aa: CASSMVPGTGLNEQFF; cdr3_nt: TGTGCCAGTAGTATGGTACCCGGGACAGGCCTCAATGAGCAGTTCTTC
d_call: .; v_call: TRBV5-5; j_call: TRBJ2-7; clone_size: once; cdr3_length: 11; cdr3_aa: CASSQFYEQYF; cdr3_nt: TGTGCCAGCAGCCAATTCTACGAGCAGTACTTC
d_call: .; v_call: TRBV6-5; j_call: TRBJ1-3; clone_size: .; cdr3_length: 16; cdr3_aa: CASSYGTGYYGNTIYF; cdr3_nt: TGTGCCAGCAGTTATGGAACAGGGTACTATGGAAACACCATATATTTT
d_call: .; v_call: TRBV6-5; j_call: TRBJ2-2; clone_size: .; cdr3_length: 13; cdr3_aa: CASTLPGTGELFF; cdr3_nt: TGTGCCAGCACCCTACCTGGCACCGGGGAGCTGTTTTTT
d_call: TRBD2; v_call: TRBV10-3; j_call: TRBJ2-1; clone_size: .; cdr3_length: 14; cdr3_aa: CAISDSGDYNEQFF; cdr3_nt: TGTGCCATCAGTGATAGCGGGGATTACAATGAGCAGTTCTTC
d_call: .; v_call: TRBV25-1; j_call: TRBJ2-7; clone_size: once; cdr3_length: 14; cdr3_aa: CASVAGVPLYEQYF; cdr3_nt: TGTGCCAGCGTTGCAGGGGTCCCCCTCTACGAGCAGTACTTC
d_call: .; v_call: TRBV11-3; j_call: TRBJ2-7; clone_size: .; cdr3_length: 14; cdr3_aa: CASSPPGQPYEQYF; cdr3_nt: TGTGCCAGCAGTCCACCCGGACAGCCCTACGAGCAGTACTTC
d_call: TRBD2; v_call: TRBV30; j_call: TRBJ2-3; clone_size: .; cdr3_length: 15; cdr3_aa: CAWRWTSGRGDTQYF; cdr3_nt: TGTGCCTGGAGGTGGACTAGCGGGAGGGGAGATACGCAGTATTTT
d_call: .; v_call: TRBV28; j_call: TRBJ1-4; clone_size: .; cdr3_length: 14; cdr3_aa: CASSSTGYIGKLFF; cdr3_nt: TGTGCCAGCAGTTCCACAGGTTATATCGGAAAACTGTTTTTT
d_call: .; v_call: TRBV27; j_call: TRBJ2-1; clone_size: once; cdr3_length: 14; cdr3_aa: CASRGLTSFNEQFF; cdr3_nt: TGTGCCAGCAGAGGACTCACCTCTTTCAATGAGCAGTTCTTC
d_call: TRBD2; v_call: TRBV4-3; j_call: TRBJ2-7; clone_size: .; cdr3_length: 17; cdr3_aa: CASSQVLGTSGSYEQYF; cdr3_nt: TGCGCCAGCAGCCAAGTGTTAGGGACTAGCGGCTCCTACGAGCAGTACTTC
d_call: .; v_call: TRBV15; j_call: TRBJ1-5; clone_size: .; cdr3_length: 14; cdr3_aa: CATSPGQSNQPQHF; cdr3_nt: TGTGCCACCAGCCCCGGACAGAGCAATCAGCCCCAGCATTTT
d_call: .; v_call: TRBV9; j_call: TRBJ2-7; clone_size: few; cdr3_length: 15; cdr3_aa: CASSVVSTPSDEQYF; cdr3_nt: TGTGCCAGCAGCGTAGTGTCGACCCCAAGCGACGAGCAGTACTTC
d_call: .; v_call: TRBV21-1; j_call: TRBJ2-3; clone_size: .; cdr3_length: 16; cdr3_aa: CASNEGTSGIKDTQYF; cdr3_nt: TGTGCCAGCAACGAGGGGACTAGCGGGATAAAAGATACGCAGTATTTT
d_call: .; v_call: TRBV6-6; j_call: TRBJ1-5; clone_size: .; cdr3_length: 15; cdr3_aa: CASSYSPVSNQPQHF; cdr3_nt: TGTGCCAGCAGTTACTCTCCAGTTAGCAATCAGCCCCAGCATTTT
d_call: .; v_call: TRBV24-1; j_call: TRBJ2-7; clone_size: .; cdr3_length: 14; cdr3_aa: CATSGGQGFAEQYF; cdr3_nt: TGTGCCACCAGTGGGGGGCAGGGGTTCGCCGAGCAGTACTTC
d_call: TRBD1; v_call: TRBV28; j_call: TRBJ1-1; clone_size: .; cdr3_length: 15; cdr3_aa: CASSRQGTPNTEAFF; cdr3_nt: TGTGCCAGCAGTCGACAGGGGACCCCAAACACTGAAGCTTTCTTT